These 9 T cell receptor beta chains came from one sample sequenced in a study of STAT5B mutations in CD4+ large granular lymphocyte leukemia. Some clones are missing from TCRdb's copy, which holds only in-frame ones; the method was immunoSEQ multiplex PCR. Found here are 45,000 to 50,000 clones, about 80% of them singletons; the top ten hold 0.3% to 0.45%. The sample was CD4+ T cells from blood buffy coats. Every receptor here comes from a human donor in good health.

The chain links TRBV30 to TRBJ2-7; the D is unclear. The germline V gene has CDR1 GTSNPN and CDR2 SVGIG (reference sequence). This CDR3 spans 12 amino acids. Between the trimmed V and J ends, which lost 4 bases and 3 bases, there was a span of 10 bases. CDR3: CAWMGSSYEQYF. CDR3 nucleotide sequence: TGTGCCTGGATGGGTAGCAGCTACGAGCAGTACTTC.

The count of this clone is one. V gene TRBV2 combines with J gene TRBJ2-5; tentatively, D is TRBD2 (5 bases). CDR3 length equals 14 residues. V lost 6 bases and J lost 7, with 18 bases in between. Germline values: CDR1 SNHLY, CDR2 FYNNEI. Written as DNA, the CDR3 is TGTGCCAGCAGGACGACTACGGCGCCGGGGACCCAGTACTTC. It encodes CASRTTTAPGTQYF.

The chain combines TRBV6-6 with TRBJ2-7; perhaps D is TRBD1 or TRBD2 (5 bases each). The V end was cut by 2 bases, the J end by 6 bases, with 5 bases between. The CDR3 loop spans 11 amino acids. Germline loops: CDR1 MNHNY, CDR2 SVGAGI (reference sequence). CDR3 DNA: TGTGCCAGCAGTTACGGGGGCGAGCAGTACTTC. Protein: CASSYGGEQYF.

This chain uses TRBV5-6 with TRBJ2-7, with 7 bases lining up with TRBD2. The V gene end was trimmed by 0 bases and the J gene end by 7 bases; junction bases not matched to a gene: 4. From germline, CDR1 is SGHDT and CDR2 YYEEEE. CDR3 length equals 13 residues. CDR3 region: CASSLGDYSEQYF. CDR3 sequence (DNA): TGTGCCAGCAGCTTGGGGGACTATTCAGAGCAGTACTTC. The full variable domain, completed using reference TRBV5-6 and TRBJ2-7, is DAGVTQSPTHLIKTRGQQVTLRCSPKSGHDTVSWYQQALGQGPQFIFQYYEEEERQRGNFPDRFSGHQFPNYSSELNVNALLLGDSALYLCASSLGDYSEQYFGPGTRLTVT.

This chain joins TRBV5-1 and TRBJ1-5, with a possible D match to TRBD1 (6 bases). This CDR3 has 14 residues. Germline CDR1 is SGHRS and CDR2 is YFSETQ. Trimming left V 4 bases short and J 1 base short, with 9 bases between. CDR3 in DNA: TGCGCCAGCAGCCCACAGGGAAGCAATCAGCCCCAGCATTTT. It encodes CASSPQGSNQPQHF.

This chain joins TRBV7-3 and TRBJ2-7; maybe TRBD1 (5 bases). This CDR3 region has 18 residues. Germline loops: CDR1 SGHTA, CDR2 FQGTGA. V was trimmed by 1 base and J by 3 bases, leaving 22 bases between them. Here the CDR3 DNA reads TGTGCCAGCAGCTTAAAGGGGTCCGACAGACCCCCAAACTACGAGCAGTACTTC. Translating it yields CASSLKGSDRPPNYEQYF.

This clone came up once. The chain joins TRBV5-6 to TRBJ2-7, with 8 bases lining up with TRBD1. The CDR3 consists of 15 residues. Germline V gene sequence: CDR1 SGHDT, CDR2 YYEEEE. With V trimmed by 4 bases and J by 5 bases, 11 bases remained unmatched. In DNA, the CDR3 is TGTGCCAGCAGCACCCGGACAGGGTTTGGCCACGAGCAGTACTTC. This sequence encodes CASSTRTGFGHEQYF.

The chain uses TRBV18 and TRBJ2-3; 10 bases align to TRBD2. Germline CDR1 is KGHSH and CDR2 is LQKENI. This CDR3 comprises 15 residues. Germline trimming cut 3 bases from V and 3 bases from J; bases unmatched to any gene: 3. Written as DNA, the CDR3 is TGTGCCAGCTCACCGCTAGCGGGAGCAACAGATACGCAGTATTTT. Protein product: CASSPLAGATDTQYF.

The rearrangement joins TRBV29-1 to TRBJ1-1, with D uncertain. Germline V CDR1 and CDR2: SQVTM, ANQGSEA. This CDR3 comprises 13 residues. V lost 7 bases and J lost 0, with 12 bases in between. CDR3 bases: TGCAGCGCCAACGGGGTGATGAACACTGAAGCTTTCTTT. Its protein product is CSANGVMNTEAFF. Filled out from reference TRBV29-1 and TRBJ1-1, the complete variable domain reads SAVISQKPSRDICQRGTSLTIQCQVDSQVTMMFWYRQQPGQSLTLIATANQGSEATYESGFVIDKFPISRPNLTFSTLTVSNMSPEDSSIYLCSANGVMNTEAFFGQGTRLTVV.